This paragraph reports one T cell receptor (beta chain). The assay was immunoSEQ multiplex PCR, and TCRdb's table has in-frame clones only and misses some. The profile covers about 220,000 clones, with 65% to 90% appearing a single time and 2.4% taken by the ten largest. Trimming took 6 bases from V and 1 from J, leaving 15 bases between them. The V gene's germline CDR1 is LNHDA and CDR2 SQIVND (reference sequence). This CDR3 is built from 15 residues. The data were obtained in a study of blood T cell repertoires in COVID-19. On the study more broadly: Acute and convalescent COVID-19 samples came from the United States, Italy and Spain.

Sample: peripheral blood. The receptor comes from a woman between 65 and 79 years old with COVID-19, enrolled during active disease. The rearrangement uses TRBV19 and TRBJ1-1, with D tentatively TRBD1 (5 bases). The CDR3 loop is CASRNRQGGNTEAFF. The CDR3 bases are TGTGCCAGTAGAAACCGTCAGGGTGGGAACACTGAAGCTTTCTTT.